The present entry profiles one T cell receptor (beta chain) with its context. As yet, its antigen is unknown. One tube held mixed TRB-A and TRB-B primer pools for touch-down PCR. TCRdb reprocessed the multiplex PCR reads and stores each CDR3 protein as one record, lacking DNA. The sample totals about 6,300 distinct CDR3 sequences. These data are taken from a study of T cell clusters in autoimmune cytopenias. Regarding the study as a whole: The cluster-lack signature was not seen for secondary cytopenia versus chronic lymphocytic leukemia.

TRB amplification used around 0.25 ug of peripheral blood genomic DNA. These records were also assigned to another study, of T cell repertoires in aging, cancer and after chemotherapy.

Sequenced sample: peripheral blood. The receptor comes from a human donor in good health.

The CDR3: CASSMFFRYEQYF. The chain combines TRBV19 with TRBJ2-7. Germline V gene lookup returns CDR1 LNHDA and CDR2 SQIVND (reference sequence). CDR3 size: 13 residues. The whole variable domain, filled in from reference TRBV19 and TRBJ2-7, reads DGGITQSPKYLFRKEGQNVTLSCEQNLNHDAMYWYRQDPGQGLRLIYYSQIVNDFQKGDIAEGYSVSREKKESFPLTVTSAQKNPTAFYLCASSMFFRYEQYFGPGTRLTVT.